The subject of this entry is one T cell receptor (beta chain). Its specific antigen is unknown. It has no much larger one-base neighbor in the sample; base qualities were not kept. The sample comes from a study of PD-1 blockade in classical Hodgkin lymphoma (TCRdb year 2020). For the wider study: Nivolumab dosing was 3 mg/kg intravenously every 2 weeks, continuing until either disease progression or unacceptable toxicity. The study used CyTOF and TCR beta sequencing to define a peripheral blood immune signature of response to PD-1 blockade in classical Hodgkin lymphoma. The paper's findings and limits, for the study overall: Only a single clinical trial cohort was studied, and what caused the repertoire differences, possibly disease activity or prior therapy, remained undefined. By C4D1, a significant rise was seen in CD4+ TCR diversity but not in CD8+ TCR diversity (p=0.0027 vs p=0.16), and the rise was most apparent among complete responders (p=0.02). Baseline TCR diversity was reported as lower in newly diagnosed patients than in healthy donors, and lower still in relapsed/refractory patients. Lower diversity was observed in patients in whom nivolumab was started less than 1 year after ASCT, and these patients were excluded from later analyses so that confounding by immune reconstitution would be avoided. Baseline diversity similar to that of newly diagnosed patients was observed in trial patients achieving complete response, whereas significantly lower diversity was observed in partial responders and progressors.

The Qiagen DNeasy kit was used to extract genomic DNA from unsorted PBMCs and from the negatively selected CD4+ and CD8+ fractions. Amplification of TCR beta CDR3 regions was done by immunoSEQ multiplex PCR with primers that anneal to V and J segments. A synthetic immune receptor repertoire was used to minimize amplification bias, and remaining bias was computationally removed after sequencing. As for the original processing: Repertoire diversity was quantified as the Shannon entropy index using custom Python scripts. The unsorted, CD4+ and CD8+ repertoires were each analyzed separately, with the exception of combined analyses, where CD4+ and CD8+ sequences were merged in silico. Clonal expansion was defined as at least a 2-fold frequency increase after treatment relative to C1D1, with a pseudocount of 0.5 for undetected baseline clones. Singleton clones were defined as clones with 0 or 1 copy at C1D1, and non-singleton clones were defined as clones with 2 or more copies. Clones expanded in unsorted samples were annotated as CD4+, CD8+ or unknown by matching protein sequences in sorted samples from the same patient. Diversity changes from C1D1 to C4D1 were tested in paired samples using Wilcoxon tests. The clones in this table, taken by TCRdb from immuneACCESS, are in-frame only. Not every clone is retained; where verified, under half of the shortfall comes from an unresolved V gene, and the cause of the rest is unknown. V, J and clone size derive from that table, while D and trimming were established from the DNA sequence. This sample holds tens of thousands of clones; about 77% were observed only once. The ten largest make up 9.4% of the sample.

Explained via the paper, the time point label denotes: cycle 4 day 1 (C4D1), after less than seven weeks of nivolumab. Every trial patient had relapsed after autologous stem cell transplantation, and cohorts A, B and C differed in prior brentuximab vedotin exposure. A total of around 60 patients with relapsed/refractory classical Hodgkin lymphoma made up the trial cohort, and each patient's best overall response was complete response, partial response or progressive disease. Trial patients were treated with single-agent nivolumab in the multi-cohort phase II CheckMate 205 trial. Best overall response was determined by an independent review committee according to the 2007 International Working Group response criteria. Trial PBMCs were obtained immediately prior to nivolumab initiation (C1D1) and on therapy at cycle 2 day 1 and cycle 4 day 1. Peripheral blood was collected in 8 mL Vacutainer Cell Preparation Tubes, from which PBMCs were isolated by centrifugation and then cryopreserved.

This specimen consisted of peripheral blood mononuclear cells (PBMCs), obtained before the fourth cycle of nivolumab. The TCR comes from a human donor with classical Hodgkin lymphoma.

Read as DNA, the sequence is TGTGCCAGTAGTATGGGGAACGTGGGGGCTGGAAACACCATATATTTT. It is translated as CASSMGNVGAGNTIYF. The chain employs TRBV19 and TRBJ1-3, with TRBD1 as a weak D call on 5 bases. The CDR3 starts with the cysteine, ends with the phenylalanine, and has 16 residues. The only DNA kept is the CDR3, 48 bases in frame from the first base. The germline V gene (reference sequence) yields LNHDA for CDR1 and SQIVND for CDR2. Trimming takes 3 bases from V and 2 bases from J, and the germline ends sit 14 bases apart.